This T cell receptor beta chain was profiled in a study of human T cells and chemical hapten exposure. Note on this clonotype: Its antigen is as yet unknown. Possible read error: a much larger clone is one base away.

Study-level results: Compared with pre-sensitization or healthy control sets, expanded TCRs clustered more. Each of the donors had alopecia, so their immune responses may not resemble those of healthy people. Patch test score showed a positive correlation with PT1 expanded TCR counts.

Germline CDR1 reads SGHRS; CDR2 reads YFSETQ. CDR3 length: 14 residues. The time point is: patch test 1, 2 weeks after DPC sensitization. Treatment reported: therapeutic diphenylcyclopropenone sensitization with weekly scalp DPC. TCRdb re-analysed the RACE reads in MiXCR, keeping a single row per CDR3 protein. The sample gives under 450,000 distinct CDR3 sequences, roughly 4.8% of which show up once; under 2.5% is in the top ten. Source: whole blood, taken in connection with sensitization to the hapten diphenylcyclopropenone (DPC). J is TRBJ1-1 and V is TRBV5-1; no clear D gene. This sequence originates from a woman between 45 and 60 years old with alopecia areata. Some clones in this sample may be carry-over from other donors' samples. The CDR3 is CVSSLLDLFTEAFF. The CDR3 DNA reads TGCGTCAGCAGCTTGCTAGACTTATTCACTGAAGCTTTCTTT.